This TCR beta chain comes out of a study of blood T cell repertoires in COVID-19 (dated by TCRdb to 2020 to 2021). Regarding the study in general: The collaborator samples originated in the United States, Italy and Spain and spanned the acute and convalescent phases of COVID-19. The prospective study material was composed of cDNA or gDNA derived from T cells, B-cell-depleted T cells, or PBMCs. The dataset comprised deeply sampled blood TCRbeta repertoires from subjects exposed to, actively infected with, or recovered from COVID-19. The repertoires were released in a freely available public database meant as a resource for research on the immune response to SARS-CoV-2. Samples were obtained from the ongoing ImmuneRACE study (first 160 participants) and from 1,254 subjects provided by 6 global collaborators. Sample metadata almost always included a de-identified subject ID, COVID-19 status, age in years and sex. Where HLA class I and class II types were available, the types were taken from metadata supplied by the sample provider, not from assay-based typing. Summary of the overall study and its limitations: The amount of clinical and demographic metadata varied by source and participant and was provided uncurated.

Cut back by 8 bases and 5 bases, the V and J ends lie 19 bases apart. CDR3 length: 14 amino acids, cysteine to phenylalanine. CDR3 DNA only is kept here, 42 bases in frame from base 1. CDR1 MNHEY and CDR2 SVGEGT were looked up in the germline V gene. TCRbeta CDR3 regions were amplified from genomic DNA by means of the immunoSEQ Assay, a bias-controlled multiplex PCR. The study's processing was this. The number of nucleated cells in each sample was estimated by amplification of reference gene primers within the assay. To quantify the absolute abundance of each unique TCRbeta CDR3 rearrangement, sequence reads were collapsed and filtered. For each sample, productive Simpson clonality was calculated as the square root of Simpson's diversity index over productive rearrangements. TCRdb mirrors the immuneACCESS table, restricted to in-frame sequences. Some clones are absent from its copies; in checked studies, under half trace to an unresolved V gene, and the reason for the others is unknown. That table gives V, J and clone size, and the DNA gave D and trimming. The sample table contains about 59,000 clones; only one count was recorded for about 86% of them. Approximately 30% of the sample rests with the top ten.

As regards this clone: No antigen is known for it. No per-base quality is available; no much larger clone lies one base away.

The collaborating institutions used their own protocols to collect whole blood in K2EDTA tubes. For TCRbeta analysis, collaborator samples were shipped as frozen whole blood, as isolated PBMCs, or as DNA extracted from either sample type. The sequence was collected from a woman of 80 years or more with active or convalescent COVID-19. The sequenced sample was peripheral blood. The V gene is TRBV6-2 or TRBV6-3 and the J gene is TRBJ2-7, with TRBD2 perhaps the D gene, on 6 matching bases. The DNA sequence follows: TGTGCCAGCCGCCTCGGGACTTTAACCAACGAGCAGTACTTC. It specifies CASRLGTLTNEQYF.